This is a list of T cell receptor beta chains from one sample in a study of T cell changes during pregnancy in multiple sclerosis. The repertoire was sequenced with immunoSEQ multiplex PCR; TCRdb's copy has only in-frame clones and lacks some. The data show around 50,000 clones, with about 90% seen just once and around 0.61% held by the top ten. Sequences were derived from CD4+ T cells from peripheral blood mononuclear cells, sampled after pregnancy. All receptors come from a female donor in good health, enrolled as a control in a pregnancy study. CDR3s include the opening cysteine and the closing phenylalanine or tryptophan. A D gene is named only where the DNA matches it firmly. Expanded clones get a size class; other rows say once, few or many, or leave the size out.

j_call v_call d_call clone_size cdr3_nt cdr3_aa
TRBJ2-5 TRBV28 . . TGTGCCAGCAGTTCACCTTCAGGAGGATCGGAGACCCAGTACTTC CASSSPSGGSETQYF
TRBJ1-2 TRBV2 TRBD1 . TGTGCCAGCAGTGTATTAGACAGGGGGCTGAGTGGCTACACCTTC CASSVLDRGLSGYTF
TRBJ2-7 TRBV5-8 . . TGTGCCAGCAGCAGGACACAGGGCTCCTACGAGCAGTACTTC CASSRTQGSYEQYF
TRBJ2-2 TRBV7-2 TRBD2 . TGTGCCAGCACCTTATTGGGGACTAGCGCCGGGGAGCTGTTTTTT CASTLLGTSAGELFF
TRBJ2-1 TRBV2 . . TGTGCCAGCAGTGAAGTCGCGGGGTATAAGAACGAGCAGTTCTTC CASSEVAGYKNEQFF
TRBJ1-2 TRBV2 TRBD1 . TGTGCCAGCAGGACAGGGGTTGACTATGGCTACACCTTC CASRTGVDYGYTF
TRBJ2-6 TRBV7-2 . . TGTGCCAGCAGCTTAGGTTTACAGGGTGGGGCCAACGTCCTGACTTTC CASSLGLQGGANVLTF
TRBJ2-7 TRBV19 TRBD2 . TGTGCCAGTAGTATAGATTGGGGGAGGGCCGGTGACGAGCAGTACTTC CASSIDWGRAGDEQYF
TRBJ1-1 TRBV5-1 . . TGCGCCAGCAGCGTCGGTGCTGCTACTGAAGCTTTCTTT CASSVGAATEAFF
TRBJ2-3 TRBV28 . . TGTGCCAGCAGTCTTGCAGGGGATACGCAGTATTTT CASSLAGDTQYF
TRBJ1-5 TRBV30 . . TGTGCCTTCCAACATTCCCCCAATCAGCCCCAGCATTTT CAFQHSPNQPQHF
TRBJ2-1 TRBV18 TRBD2 . TGTGCCAGCTCTGCTCCTAGCGGGGGAAGCTCCTACAATGAGCAGTTCTTC CASSAPSGGSSYNEQFF
TRBJ1-5 TRBV7-2 TRBD1 . TGTGCCAGCAGCTTAGGGACAGGGGACCAGCCCCAGCATTTT CASSLGTGDQPQHF
TRBJ1-4 TRBV5-6 TRBD1 . TGTGCCAGCAGCTGGGGACAGTCTAATGAAAAACTGTTTTTT CASSWGQSNEKLFF
TRBJ1-1 TRBV20-1 . . TGCAGTGCTACGGGTGTAACTGAAGCTTTCTTT CSATGVTEAFF
TRBJ2-3 TRBV6-1 TRBD2 . TGTGCCAGCAGTGTCCGGACTAGCGGTAGCACAGATACGCAGTATTTT CASSVRTSGSTDTQYF
TRBJ2-5 TRBV15 . once TGTGCCACCAGCAGAGAAGTTGGAGGAGAGACCCAGTACTTC CATSREVGGETQYF
TRBJ2-7 TRBV6-6 TRBD1 . TGTGCCAGCAGTTACGATAAACAGGGGGTCCGCGAGCAGTACTTC CASSYDKQGVREQYF
TRBJ2-2 TRBV18 . . TGTGCCAGCTCATCCCTAAGGGCGGGGTCGAACACCGGGGAGCTGTTTTTT CASSSLRAGSNTGELFF
TRBJ2-3 TRBV28 TRBD2 . TGTGCCAGCAGTTTAGGGACTAGCGGGACCACAGATACGCAGTATTTT CASSLGTSGTTDTQYF
TRBJ1-4 TRBV6-1 . . TGTGCCAGCAGGGATCTACAGGGCTATGAAAAACTGTTTTTT CASRDLQGYEKLFF
TRBJ1-5 TRBV28 . once TGTGCCAGCAGTTTCGGGAATCAGCCCCAGCATTTT CASSFGNQPQHF
TRBJ2-5 TRBV15 . . TGTGCCACCAGCAGAGAAGCCATCCAAGAGACCCAGTACTTC CATSREAIQETQYF
TRBJ1-2 TRBV4-2 TRBD1 . TGTGCCAGCAGCCAAGAGAGGACAGGGGGCGACTACACCTTC CASSQERTGGDYTF
TRBJ2-7 TRBV7-2 . once TGTGCCAGCAGCTTAGGACAGTTGGCCCGATCCAAGTACTTC CASSLGQLARSKYF
TRBJ1-6 TRBV6-4 . . TGTGCCAGCAGTGCCGGCAGAGAAGTGGGCTCACCCCTCCACTTT CASSAGREVGSPLHF
TRBJ2-2 TRBV21-1 . . TGTGCCAGCAGCAAAAGTCGGGGGGCTAAGAGTACCGGGGAGCTGTTTTTT CASSKSRGAKSTGELFF
TRBJ2-3 TRBV6-4 . . TGTGCCAGCAGTGTCATGCGGCCCCTATTTAGAGAGCAGTATTTT CASSVMRPLFREQYF
TRBJ1-1 TRBV7-2 . . TGTGCCAGCAGCTTACTGGGCCCCACTGAAGCTTTCTTT CASSLLGPTEAFF
TRBJ1-1 TRBV5-1 TRBD1 . TGCGCCAGCAGCCCCGGGACAGCGAACACTGAAGCTTTCTTT CASSPGTANTEAFF
TRBJ2-5 TRBV5-1 TRBD1 . TGCGCCAGCAGCTTCGGACAGGGGGAGACCCAGTACTTC CASSFGQGETQYF
TRBJ2-5 TRBV18 . . TGTGCCAGCTCCCCTGGGAGCCAAGAGACCCAGTACTTC CASSPGSQETQYF
TRBJ1-1 TRBV5-1 . . TGCGCCAGCAGCTCTACCCCGGGGGTTTTTAACACTGAAGCTTTCTTT CASSSTPGVFNTEAFF
TRBJ2-3 TRBV10-3 . . TGTGCCATCAGACGACAGTCCACAGATACGCAGTATTTT CAIRRQSTDTQYF
TRBJ2-7 TRBV5-1 . . TGCGCCAGTACCCGGGACACTTCCTACGAGCAGTACTTC CASTRDTSYEQYF
TRBJ2-3 TRBV2 . . TGTGCCAGCAGGGAACCGGGGGACACAGATACGCAGTATTTT CASREPGDTDTQYF
TRBJ2-3 TRBV6-1 . . TGTGCCAGCAGCGGATACGGAGCAGATACGCAGTATTTT CASSGYGADTQYF
TRBJ1-2 TRBV7-2 . . TGTGCCAGCAGTTGGGACTCTAACTATGGCTACACCTTC CASSWDSNYGYTF
TRBJ2-3 TRBV5-6 TRBD1 . TGTGCCAGCAGCTTGGACCTGACAGGGGGACTCACAGATACGCAGTATTTT CASSLDLTGGLTDTQYF
TRBJ1-1 TRBV29-1 TRBD1 few TGCAGCGTTGGGCCAAGACAGGGGATGAACACTGAAGCTTTCTTT CSVGPRQGMNTEAFF
TRBJ1-1 TRBV5-1 . . TGCGCCAGCAGCTTCCCCAAGGGGGATAACACTGAAGCTTTCTTT CASSFPKGDNTEAFF
TRBJ2-3 TRBV10-3 TRBD1 . TGTGCCATCAGCGGACAGGGCACAGATACGCAGTATTTT CAISGQGTDTQYF
TRBJ1-2 TRBV2 . . TGTGCCAGCAGTGGAGACGGCGGCGAGGGCTACACCTTC CASSGDGGEGYTF
TRBJ2-7 TRBV18 . . TGTGCCAGCTCACCACCGGGCAGTGAGCAGTACTTC CASSPPGSEQYF
TRBJ2-1 TRBV11-3 . . TGTGCCAGCAGCCCCGGGACTCGAAGCAACAATGAGCAGTTCTTC CASSPGTRSNNEQFF
TRBJ1-5 TRBV6-6 TRBD1 once TGTGCCAGCAGTTTAGGGGGCCCTAGCAATCAGCCCCAGCATTTT CASSLGGPSNQPQHF
TRBJ1-5 TRBV6-5 . . TGTGCCAGCAGCCCTGTCCTTGATCAGCCCCAGCATTTT CASSPVLDQPQHF
TRBJ1-2 TRBV9 TRBD1 . TGTGCCAGCAGCGCTAAACCGGGACAGGGGGCAGTGGGCTATGGCTACACCTTC CASSAKPGQGAVGYGYTF
TRBJ2-5 TRBV5-5 . . TGTGCCAGCAGCTCCCGCAGTATGCAGGAGACCCAGTACTTC CASSSRSMQETQYF